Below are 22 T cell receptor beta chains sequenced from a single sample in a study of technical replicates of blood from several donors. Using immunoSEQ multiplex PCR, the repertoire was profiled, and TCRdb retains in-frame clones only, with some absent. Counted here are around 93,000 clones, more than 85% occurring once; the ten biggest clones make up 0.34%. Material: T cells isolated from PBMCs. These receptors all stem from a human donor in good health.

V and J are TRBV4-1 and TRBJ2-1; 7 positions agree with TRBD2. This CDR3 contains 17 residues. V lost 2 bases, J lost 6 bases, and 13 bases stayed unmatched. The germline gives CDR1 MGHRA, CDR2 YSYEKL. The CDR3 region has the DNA TGCGCCAGCAGCCAATATTCGCTAGCGGAAATCAGCAATGAGCAGTTCTTC. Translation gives CASSQYSLAEISNEQFF.

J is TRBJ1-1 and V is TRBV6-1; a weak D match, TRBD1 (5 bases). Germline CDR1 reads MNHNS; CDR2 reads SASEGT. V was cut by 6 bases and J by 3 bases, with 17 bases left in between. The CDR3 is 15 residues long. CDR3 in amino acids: CASSPEAGMDTEAFF. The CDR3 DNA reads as TGTGCCAGCAGCCCGGAAGCAGGGATGGACACTGAAGCTTTCTTT.

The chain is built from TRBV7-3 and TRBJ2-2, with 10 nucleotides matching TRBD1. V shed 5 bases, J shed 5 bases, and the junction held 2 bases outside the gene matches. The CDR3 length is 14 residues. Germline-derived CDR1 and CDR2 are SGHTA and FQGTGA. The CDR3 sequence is CASSRTGGTGELFF. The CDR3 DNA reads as TGTGCCAGCAGCCGGACAGGGGGGACCGGGGAGCTGTTTTTT.

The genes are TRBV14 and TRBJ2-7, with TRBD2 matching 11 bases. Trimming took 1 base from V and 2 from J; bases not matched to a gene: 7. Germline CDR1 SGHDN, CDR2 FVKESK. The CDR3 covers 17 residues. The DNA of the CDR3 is TGTGCCAGCAGCCAAGCCTTACTAGCGGGAGAAACCTACGAGCAGTACTTC. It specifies CASSQALLAGETYEQYF. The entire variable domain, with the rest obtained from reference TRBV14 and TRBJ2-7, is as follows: EAGVTQFPSHSVIEKGQTVTLRCDPISGHDNLYWYRRVMGKEIKFLLHFVKESKQDESGMPNNRFLAERTGGTYSTLKVQPAELEDSGVYFCASSQALLAGETYEQYFGPGTRLTVT.

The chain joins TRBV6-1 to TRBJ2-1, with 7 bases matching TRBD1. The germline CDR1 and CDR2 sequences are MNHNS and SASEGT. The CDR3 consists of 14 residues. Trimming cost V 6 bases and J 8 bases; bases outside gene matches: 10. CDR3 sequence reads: CASSARQGRDEQFF. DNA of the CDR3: TGTGCCAGCAGCGCCCGACAGGGTCGGGATGAGCAGTTCTTC.

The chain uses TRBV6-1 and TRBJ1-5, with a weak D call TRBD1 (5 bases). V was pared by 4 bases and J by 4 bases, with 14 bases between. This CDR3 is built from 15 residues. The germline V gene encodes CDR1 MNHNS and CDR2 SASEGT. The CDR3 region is CASSGRRVGNQPQHF. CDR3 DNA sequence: TGTGCCAGCAGTGGGCGCAGGGTTGGAAATCAGCCCCAGCATTTT.

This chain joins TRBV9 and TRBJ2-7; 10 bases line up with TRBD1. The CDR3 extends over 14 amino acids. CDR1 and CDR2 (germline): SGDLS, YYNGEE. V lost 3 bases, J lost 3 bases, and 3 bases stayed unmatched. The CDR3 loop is CASSGGQGVYEQYF. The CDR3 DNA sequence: TGTGCCAGCAGCGGAGGACAGGGGGTCTACGAGCAGTACTTC.

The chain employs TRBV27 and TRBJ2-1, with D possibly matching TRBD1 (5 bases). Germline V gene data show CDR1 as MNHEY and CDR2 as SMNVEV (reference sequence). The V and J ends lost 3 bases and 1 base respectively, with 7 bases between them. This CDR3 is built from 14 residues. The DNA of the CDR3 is TGTGCCAGCAGTTTTCCAGGGTCCTACAATGAGCAGTTCTTC. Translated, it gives CASSFPGSYNEQFF.

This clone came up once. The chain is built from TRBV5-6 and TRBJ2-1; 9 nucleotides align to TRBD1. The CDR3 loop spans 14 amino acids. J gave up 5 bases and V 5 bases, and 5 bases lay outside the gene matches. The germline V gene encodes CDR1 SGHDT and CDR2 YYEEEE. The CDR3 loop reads CASRSGTGNNEQFF. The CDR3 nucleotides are TGTGCCAGCAGGTCCGGGACAGGGAACAATGAGCAGTTCTTC.

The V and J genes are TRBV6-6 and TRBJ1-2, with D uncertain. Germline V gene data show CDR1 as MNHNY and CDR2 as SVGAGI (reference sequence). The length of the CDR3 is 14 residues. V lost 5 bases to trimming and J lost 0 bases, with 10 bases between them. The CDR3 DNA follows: TGTGCCAGCAGTCAGAGCCTAGCTAACTATGGCTACACCTTC. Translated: CASSQSLANYGYTF.

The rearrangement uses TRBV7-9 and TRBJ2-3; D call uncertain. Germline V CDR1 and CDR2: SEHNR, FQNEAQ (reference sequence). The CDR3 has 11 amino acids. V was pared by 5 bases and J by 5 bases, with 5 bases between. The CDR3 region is CASSQLDTQYF. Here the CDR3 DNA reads TGTGCCAGCAGCCAACTAGATACGCAGTATTTT.

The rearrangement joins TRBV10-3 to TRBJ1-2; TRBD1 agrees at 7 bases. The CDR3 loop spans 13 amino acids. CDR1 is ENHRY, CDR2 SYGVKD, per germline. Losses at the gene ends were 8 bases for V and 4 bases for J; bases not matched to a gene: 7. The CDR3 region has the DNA TGTGCCATCTATTCAGGGGGAAGCTATGGCTACACCTTC. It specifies CAIYSGGSYGYTF.

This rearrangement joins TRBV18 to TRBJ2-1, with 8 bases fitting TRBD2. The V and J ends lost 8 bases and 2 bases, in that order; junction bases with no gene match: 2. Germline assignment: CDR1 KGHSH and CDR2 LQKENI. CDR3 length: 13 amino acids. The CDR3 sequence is CASGREAYNEQFF. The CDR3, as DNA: TGTGCCAGCGGGCGGGAGGCCTACAATGAGCAGTTCTTC.

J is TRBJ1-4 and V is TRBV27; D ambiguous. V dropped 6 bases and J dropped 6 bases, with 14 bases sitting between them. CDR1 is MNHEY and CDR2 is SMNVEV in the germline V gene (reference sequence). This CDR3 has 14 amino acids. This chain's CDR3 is CASRTRGSYEKLFF. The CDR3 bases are TGTGCCAGCAGGACCCGGGGTTCGTATGAAAAACTGTTTTTT.

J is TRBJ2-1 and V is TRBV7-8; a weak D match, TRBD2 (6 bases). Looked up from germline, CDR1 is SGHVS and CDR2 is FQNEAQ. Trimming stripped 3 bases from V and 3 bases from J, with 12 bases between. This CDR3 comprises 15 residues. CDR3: CASSFSREFYNEQFF. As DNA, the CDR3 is TGTGCCAGCAGCTTCTCCCGGGAGTTCTACAATGAGCAGTTCTTC.

The chain's CDR3 is CAFQYMNTEAFF. CDR3 sequence (DNA): TGTGCCTTCCAATACATGAACACTGAAGCTTTCTTT. The chain links TRBV2 to TRBJ1-1; unclear D gene. Trimming left V 11 bases short and J 0 bases short, with 10 bases between. The CDR3 has 12 amino acids. Per germline, CDR1 SNHLY and CDR2 FYNNEI.

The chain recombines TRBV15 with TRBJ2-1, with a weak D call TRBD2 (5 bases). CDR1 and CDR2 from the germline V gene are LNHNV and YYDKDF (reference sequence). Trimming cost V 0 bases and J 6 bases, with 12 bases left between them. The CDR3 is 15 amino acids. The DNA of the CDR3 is TGTGCCACCAGCAGAGATCGGGGTCATGGCAATGAGCAGTTCTTC. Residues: CATSRDRGHGNEQFF.

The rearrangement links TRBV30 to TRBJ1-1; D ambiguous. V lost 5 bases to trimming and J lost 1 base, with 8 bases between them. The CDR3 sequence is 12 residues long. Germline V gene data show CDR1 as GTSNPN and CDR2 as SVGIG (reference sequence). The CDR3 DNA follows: TGTGCCTGGGCTAGATCGAACACTGAAGCTTTCTTT. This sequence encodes CAWARSNTEAFF.

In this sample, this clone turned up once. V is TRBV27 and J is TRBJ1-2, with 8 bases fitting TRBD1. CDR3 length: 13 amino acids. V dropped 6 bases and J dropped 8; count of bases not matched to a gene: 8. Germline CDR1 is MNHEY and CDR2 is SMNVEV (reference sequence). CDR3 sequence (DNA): TGTGCCAGCAGCCTCCTCGACAGGGGCGGCTACACCTTC. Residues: CASSLLDRGGYTF.

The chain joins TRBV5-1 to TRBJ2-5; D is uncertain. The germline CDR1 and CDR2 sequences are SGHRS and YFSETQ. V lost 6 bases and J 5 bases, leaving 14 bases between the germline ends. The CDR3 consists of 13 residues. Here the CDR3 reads CASTPAGWETQYF. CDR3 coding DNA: TGCGCCAGCACCCCAGCAGGCTGGGAGACCCAGTACTTC.

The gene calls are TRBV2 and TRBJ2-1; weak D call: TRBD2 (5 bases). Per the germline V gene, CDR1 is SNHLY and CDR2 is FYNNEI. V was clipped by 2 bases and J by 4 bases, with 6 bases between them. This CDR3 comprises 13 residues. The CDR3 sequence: CASSEPGYNEQFF. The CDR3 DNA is TGTGCCAGCAGTGAACCGGGATACAATGAGCAGTTCTTC. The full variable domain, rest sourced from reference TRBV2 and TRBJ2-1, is EPEVTQTPSHQVTQMGQEVILRCVPISNHLYFYWYRQILGQKVEFLVSFYNNEISEKSEIFDDQFSVERPDGSNFTLKIRSTKLEDSAMYFCASSEPGYNEQFFGPGTRLTVL.

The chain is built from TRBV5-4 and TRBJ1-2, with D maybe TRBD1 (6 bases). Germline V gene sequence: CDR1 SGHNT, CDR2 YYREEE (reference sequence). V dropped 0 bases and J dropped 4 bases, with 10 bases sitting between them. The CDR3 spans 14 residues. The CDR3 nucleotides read TGTGCCAGCAGCTTGGATACAGGGTCCTATGGCTACACCTTC. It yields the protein CASSLDTGSYGYTF. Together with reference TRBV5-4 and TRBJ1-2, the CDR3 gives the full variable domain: ETGVTQSPTHLIKTRGQQVTLRCSSQSGHNTVSWYQQALGQGPQFIFQYYREEENGRGNFPPRFSGLQFPNYSSELNVNALELDDSALYLCASSLDTGSYGYTFGSGTRLTVV.